This T cell receptor beta chain is drawn from a study of cytomegalovirus exposure and HLA in healthy donors. Findings and limits, study-wide: Among TCR beta chains, those listed as cytomegalovirus-associated numbered about 160.

Notes on this clone: The antigen is not known.

V lost 3 bases and J 3 bases, leaving 11 bases between the germline ends. Germline assignment: CDR1 KGHSH and CDR2 LQKENI. The CDR3 is 15 residues long. Profiling relied on immunoSEQ multiplex PCR, and the TCRdb table lists in-frame clones only, not all of them. The table lists about 240,000 clones, roughly 86% of them singletons, with roughly 1.2% in the top ten. This receptor was identified in a woman aged 25 to 39 in good health and CMV-seropositive. This sequence joins TRBV18 and TRBJ2-2; a possible D gene is TRBD1 (5 bases). The specimen sequenced was PBMCs. The CDR3 bases are TGTGCCAGCTCACCCAGCAGGGCCGACACCGGGGAGCTGTTTTTT. Amino acid sequence: CASSPSRADTGELFF.